These T cell receptor beta chains were read from a single sample in a study of blood T cell repertoires in COVID-19. Measured with immunoSEQ multiplex PCR; TCRdb has only the in-frame clones, and not every one. The sample lists about 250,000 clones, approximately 86% seen once, with under 2% in the top ten. Sequenced material: peripheral blood. The origin of the receptors is a woman aged 55-69 years who had recovered from COVID-19. The CDR3 runs from the conserved cysteine through the conserved F or W.

>TRBV7-9|TRBJ2-1
CASKENGNEQFF
>TRBV19|TRBJ1-6
CASSFPGQARNSPLHF
>TRBV9|TRBJ1-2
CASSVVGQGSGYTF
>TRBV9|TRBJ2-3
CASSPAPSTDTQYF
>TRBV4-1|TRBJ2-1
CASSQDGGFREQFF
>TRBV6-5|TRBJ1-1
CASSYSGQGNTEAFF
>TRBV2|TRBJ1-2
CASSDGQGGYGYTF
>TRBV28|TRBJ1-1
CASSRPGAGEAFF
>TRBV27|TRBJ2-1
CASSLGQDNEQFF
>TRBV1|TRBJ1-4
CTSSYRRGPPNEKLFF
>TRBV4-1|TRBJ1-2
CASSQTHGAWGYTF
>TRBV9|TRBJ2-5
CASSVSGTGAETQYF
>TRBV11-3|TRBJ2-1
CASSPPNSYNEQFF
>TRBV10-3|TRBJ1-2
CAISDLGEANYGYTF
>TRBV12-5|TRBJ1-2
CASGLVTAWGTGTEGYGYTF
>TRBV2|TRBJ2-5
CASSELARGASETQYF
>TRBV4-2|TRBJ2-3
CASSQGFTSTDTQYF
>TRBV6-5|TRBJ2-5
CASRRTVWETQYF
>TRBV4-3|TRBJ2-5
CASSQGDRLSETQYF
>TRBV7-6|TRBJ2-5
CASSPGLAGRYEETQYF
>TRBV28|TRBJ1-1
CASSLRQGTEAFF
>TRBV4-1|TRBJ2-6
CASSRTGGSGANVLTF
>TRBV24-1|TRBJ1-2
CATSDWDRGLYGYTF
>TRBV6-4|TRBJ1-4
CASSRGTENNEKLFF
>TRBV13|TRBJ2-3
CASSPERRTDTQYF
>TRBV18|TRBJ2-7
CASSPPSQAGYEQYF
>TRBV29-1|TRBJ2-2
CSVKGTGGDFRVGELFF
>TRBV28|TRBJ2-7
CASSSGGEFIEQYF
>TRBV10-3|TRBJ1-1
CASQGSRSTEAFF
>TRBV19|TRBJ2-4
CASSEGTARTGEAKNIQYF
>TRBV9|TRBJ2-7
CASSAGLALSYEQYF
>TRBV19|TRBJ1-2
CASSSTGVGYTF
>TRBV10-3|TRBJ2-2
CAISAGTGGTGELFF
>TRBV7-3|TRBJ1-1
CASSSQTHTEAFF
>TRBV19|TRBJ2-3
CASNRDRTGTDTQYF
>TRBV6-5|TRBJ1-5
CASSFRRQGAVQPQHF
>TRBV5-5|TRBJ2-3
CASSFTDTDTQYF
>TRBV19|TRBJ1-4
CASGTGPTNEKLFF
>TRBV6-5|TRBJ1-4
CASSRIAGQREKLFF
>TRBV7-6|TRBJ1-5
CASSLTGPRGQPQHF